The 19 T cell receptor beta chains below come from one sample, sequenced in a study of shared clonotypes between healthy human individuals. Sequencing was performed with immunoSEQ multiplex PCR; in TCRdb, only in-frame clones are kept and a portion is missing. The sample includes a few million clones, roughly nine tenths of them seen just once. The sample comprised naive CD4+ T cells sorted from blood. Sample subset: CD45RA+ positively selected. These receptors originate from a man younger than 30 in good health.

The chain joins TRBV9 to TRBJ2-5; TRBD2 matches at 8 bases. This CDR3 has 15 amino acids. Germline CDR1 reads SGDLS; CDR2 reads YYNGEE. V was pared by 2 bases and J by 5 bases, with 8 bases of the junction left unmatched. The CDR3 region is CASSVREGMRETQYF. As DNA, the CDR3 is TGTGCCAGCAGCGTTCGGGAGGGGATGCGGGAGACCCAGTACTTC.

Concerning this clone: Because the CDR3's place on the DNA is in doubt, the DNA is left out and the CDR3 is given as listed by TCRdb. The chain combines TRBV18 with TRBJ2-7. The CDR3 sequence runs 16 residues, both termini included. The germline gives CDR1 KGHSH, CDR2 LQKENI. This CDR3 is CASSPLTLGMANEQYF.

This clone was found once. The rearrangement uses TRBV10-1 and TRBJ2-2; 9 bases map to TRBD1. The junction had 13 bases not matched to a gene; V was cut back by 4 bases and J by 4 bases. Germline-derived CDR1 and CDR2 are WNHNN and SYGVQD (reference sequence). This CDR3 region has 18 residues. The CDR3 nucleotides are TGCGCCAGCAGTGCCCCGGGGACAGGGAAAGGGAGCACCGGGGAGCTGTTTTTT. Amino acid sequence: CASSAPGTGKGSTGELFF.

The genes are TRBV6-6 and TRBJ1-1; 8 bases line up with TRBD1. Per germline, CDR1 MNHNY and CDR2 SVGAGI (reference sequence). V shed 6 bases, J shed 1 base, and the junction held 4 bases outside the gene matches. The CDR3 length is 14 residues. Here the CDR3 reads CASRAGTGNTEAFF. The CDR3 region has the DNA TGTGCCAGCAGAGCCGGGACAGGGAACACTGAAGCTTTCTTT.

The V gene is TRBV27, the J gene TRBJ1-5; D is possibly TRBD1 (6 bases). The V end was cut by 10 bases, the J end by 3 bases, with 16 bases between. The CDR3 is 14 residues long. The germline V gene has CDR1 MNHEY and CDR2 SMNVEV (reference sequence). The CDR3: CATRVGQPNQPQHF. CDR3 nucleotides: TGTGCCACCCGAGTCGGACAGCCCAATCAGCCCCAGCATTTT.

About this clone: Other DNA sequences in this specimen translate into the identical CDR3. The CDR3 DNA is TGCGCCAGCAGCTTGGAAGGAGGTAATGAGCAGTTCTTC. Translating it yields CASSLEGGNEQFF. The chain has TRBV5-1 and TRBJ2-1; the D gene is possibly TRBD2 (5 bases). The germline CDR1 and CDR2 sequences are SGHRS and YFSETQ. Trimming took off 0 bases at V and 7 bases at J, with 8 bases between the two ends. The CDR3 loop spans 13 amino acids.

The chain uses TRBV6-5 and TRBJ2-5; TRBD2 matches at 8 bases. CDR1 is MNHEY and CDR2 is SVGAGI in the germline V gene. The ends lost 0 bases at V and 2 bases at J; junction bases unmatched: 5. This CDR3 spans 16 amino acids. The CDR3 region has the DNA TGTGCCAGCAGTTACTCGAGGTCTAGCGGGCAAGAGACCCAGTACTTC. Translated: CASSYSRSSGQETQYF.

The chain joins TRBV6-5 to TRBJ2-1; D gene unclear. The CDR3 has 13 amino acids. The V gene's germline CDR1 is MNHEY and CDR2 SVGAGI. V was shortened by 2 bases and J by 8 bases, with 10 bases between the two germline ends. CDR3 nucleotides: TGTGCCAGCAGTTACAAAGTGGCTGATGAGCAGTTCTTC. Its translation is CASSYKVADEQFF.

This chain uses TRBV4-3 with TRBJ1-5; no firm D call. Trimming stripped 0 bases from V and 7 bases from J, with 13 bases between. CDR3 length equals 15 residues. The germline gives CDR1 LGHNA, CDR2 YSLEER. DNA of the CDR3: TGCGCCAGCAGCCAAGAGTACGGGATCGGACAGCCCCAGCATTTT. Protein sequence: CASSQEYGIGQPQHF.

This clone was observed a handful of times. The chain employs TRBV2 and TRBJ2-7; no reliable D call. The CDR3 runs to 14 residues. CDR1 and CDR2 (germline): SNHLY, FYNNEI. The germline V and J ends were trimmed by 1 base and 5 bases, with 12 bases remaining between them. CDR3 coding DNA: TGTGCCAGCAGTGAAGGTGCCCAGTTGGACGAGCAGTACTTC. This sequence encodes CASSEGAQLDEQYF.

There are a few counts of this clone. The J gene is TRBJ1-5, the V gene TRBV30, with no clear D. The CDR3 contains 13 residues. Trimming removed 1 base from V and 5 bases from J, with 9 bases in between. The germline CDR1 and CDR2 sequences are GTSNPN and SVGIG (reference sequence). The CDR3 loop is CAWSGRSDQPQHF. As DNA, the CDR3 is TGTGCCTGGAGTGGCAGATCGGATCAGCCCCAGCATTTT.

The DNA of the CDR3 is TGTGCCAGCAGTTCCGGGACTAGCGGGAGAATACAAGAGACCCAGTACTTC. Encoded protein: CASSSGTSGRIQETQYF. The chain carries TRBV28 and TRBJ2-5; 14 nucleotides match TRBD2. This CDR3 contains 17 residues. Germline lookup yields CDR1 MDHEN and CDR2 SYDVKM. The J segment lost 2 bases and the V segment lost 4 bases, leaving 6 bases of the junction unmatched. The full variable domain, in which reference TRBV28 and TRBJ2-5 provide the parts outside the CDR3, is DVKVTQSSRYLVKRTGEKVFLECVQDMDHENMFWYRQDPGLGLRLIYFSYDVKMKEKGDIPEGYSVSREKKERFSLILESASTNQTSMYLCASSSGTSGRIQETQYFGPGTRLLVL.

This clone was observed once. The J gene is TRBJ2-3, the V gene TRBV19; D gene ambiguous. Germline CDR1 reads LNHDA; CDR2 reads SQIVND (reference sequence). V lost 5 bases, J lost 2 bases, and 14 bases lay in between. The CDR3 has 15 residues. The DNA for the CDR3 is TGTGCCAGTAGTTCCCATGGTAGCCCCACAGATACGCAGTATTTT. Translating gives CASSSHGSPTDTQYF.

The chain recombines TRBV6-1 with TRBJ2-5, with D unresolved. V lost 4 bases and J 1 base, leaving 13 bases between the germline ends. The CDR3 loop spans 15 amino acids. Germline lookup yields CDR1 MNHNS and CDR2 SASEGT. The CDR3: CASSGETDGQETQYF. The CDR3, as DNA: TGTGCCAGCAGTGGAGAGACGGACGGCCAAGAGACCCAGTACTTC.

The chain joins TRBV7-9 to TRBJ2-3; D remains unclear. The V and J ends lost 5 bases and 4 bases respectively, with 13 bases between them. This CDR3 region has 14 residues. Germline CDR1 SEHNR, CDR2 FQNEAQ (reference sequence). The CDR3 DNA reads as TGTGCCAGCAGCCTCAGTGGAGTGTCAGATACGCAGTATTTT. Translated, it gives CASSLSGVSDTQYF.

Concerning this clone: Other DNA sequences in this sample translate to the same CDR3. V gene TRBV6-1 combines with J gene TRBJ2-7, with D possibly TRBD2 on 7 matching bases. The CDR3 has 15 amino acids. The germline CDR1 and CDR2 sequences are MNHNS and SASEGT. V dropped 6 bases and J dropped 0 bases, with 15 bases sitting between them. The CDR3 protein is CASSEGGVSSYEQYF. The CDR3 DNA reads TGTGCCAGCAGCGAGGGGGGGGTTAGCTCCTACGAGCAGTACTTC.

CDR3 in amino acids: CASSQGQKAFF. CDR3 nucleotide sequence: TGCGCCAGCAGCCAAGGACAGAAAGCTTTCTTT. V usage is TRBV5-1 and J usage is TRBJ1-1, with D perhaps TRBD1 (6 bases). The CDR3 is made up of 11 amino acids. V was shortened by 4 bases and J by 9 bases, with 10 bases between the two germline ends. Germline V CDR1 and CDR2: SGHRS, YFSETQ.

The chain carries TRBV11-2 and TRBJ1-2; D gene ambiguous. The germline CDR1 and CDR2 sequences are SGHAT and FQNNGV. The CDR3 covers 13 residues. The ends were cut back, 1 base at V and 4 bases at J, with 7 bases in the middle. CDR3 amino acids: CASSLGVIYGYTF. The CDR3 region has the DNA TGTGCCAGCAGCTTAGGGGTAATCTATGGCTACACCTTC.

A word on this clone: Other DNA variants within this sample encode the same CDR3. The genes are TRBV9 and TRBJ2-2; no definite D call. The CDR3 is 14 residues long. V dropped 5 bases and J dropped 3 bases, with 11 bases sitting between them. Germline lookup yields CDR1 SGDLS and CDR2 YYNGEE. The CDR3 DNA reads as TGTGCCAGCAGTGTTGACACCTACACCGGGGAGCTGTTTTTT. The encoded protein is CASSVDTYTGELFF. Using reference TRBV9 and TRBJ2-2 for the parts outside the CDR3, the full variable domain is DSGVTQTPKHLITATGQRVTLRCSPRSGDLSVYWYQQSLDQGLQFLIQYYNGEERAKGNILERFSAQQFPDLHSELNLSSLELGDSALYFCASSVDTYTGELFFGEGSRLTVL.